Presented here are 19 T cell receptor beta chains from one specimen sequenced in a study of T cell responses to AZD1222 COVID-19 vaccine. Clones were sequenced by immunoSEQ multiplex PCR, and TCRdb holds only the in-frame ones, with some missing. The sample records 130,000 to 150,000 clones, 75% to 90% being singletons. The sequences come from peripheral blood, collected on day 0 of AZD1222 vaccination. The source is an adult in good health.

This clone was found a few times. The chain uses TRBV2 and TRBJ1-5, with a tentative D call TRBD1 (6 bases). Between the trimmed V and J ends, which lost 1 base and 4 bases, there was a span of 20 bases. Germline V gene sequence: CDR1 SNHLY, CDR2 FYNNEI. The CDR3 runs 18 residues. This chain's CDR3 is CASSEEIMGATRNQPQHF. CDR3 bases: TGTGCCAGCAGTGAAGAAATTATGGGGGCGACCCGGAATCAGCCCCAGCATTTT.

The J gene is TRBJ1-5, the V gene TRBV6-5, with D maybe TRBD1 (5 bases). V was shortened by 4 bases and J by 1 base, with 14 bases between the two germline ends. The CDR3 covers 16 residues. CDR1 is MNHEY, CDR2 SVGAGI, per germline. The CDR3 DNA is TGTGCCAGCAGTTCCCCCCGGGGGGAGAGCAATCAGCCCCAGCATTTT. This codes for CASSSPRGESNQPQHF.

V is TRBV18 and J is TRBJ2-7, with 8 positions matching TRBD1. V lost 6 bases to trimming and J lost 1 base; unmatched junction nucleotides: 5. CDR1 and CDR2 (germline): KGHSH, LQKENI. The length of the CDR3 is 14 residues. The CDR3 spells CASSSDRDSYEQYF. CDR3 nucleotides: TGTGCCAGCTCCTCGGACAGGGATTCCTACGAGCAGTACTTC.

CDR3 residues: CASSPTRGAGEDNEQFF. In DNA, the CDR3 is TGTGCCAGCTCACCCACCCGGGGAGCGGGGGAGGATAATGAGCAGTTCTTC. The chain joins TRBV18 to TRBJ2-1, with 8 bases matching TRBD2. This CDR3 is built from 17 residues. Germline CDR1 and CDR2: KGHSH and LQKENI. V shed 3 bases, J shed 7 bases, and the junction held 14 bases outside the gene matches.

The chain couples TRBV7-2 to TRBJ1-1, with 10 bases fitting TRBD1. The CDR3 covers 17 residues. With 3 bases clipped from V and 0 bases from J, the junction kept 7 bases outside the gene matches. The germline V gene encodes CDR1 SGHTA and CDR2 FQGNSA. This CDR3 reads CASSFIRTGGMNTEAFF. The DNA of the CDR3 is TGTGCCAGCAGCTTCATTCGGACAGGGGGAATGAACACTGAAGCTTTCTTT. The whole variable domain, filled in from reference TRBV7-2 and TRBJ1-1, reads GAGVSQSPSNKVTEKGKDVELRCDPISGHTALYWYRQSLGQGLEFLIYFQGNSAPDKSGLPSDRFSAERTGGSVSTLTIQRTQQEDSAVYLCASSFIRTGGMNTEAFFGQGTRLTVV.

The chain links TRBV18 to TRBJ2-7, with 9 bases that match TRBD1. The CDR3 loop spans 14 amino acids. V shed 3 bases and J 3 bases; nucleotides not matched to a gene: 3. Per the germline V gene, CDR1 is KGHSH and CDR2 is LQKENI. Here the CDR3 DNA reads TGTGCCAGCTCACCGAGACAGGGGGTCTACGAGCAGTACTTC. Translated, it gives CASSPRQGVYEQYF. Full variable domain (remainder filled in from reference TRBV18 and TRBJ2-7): NAGVMQNPRHLVRRRGQEARLRCSPMKGHSHVYWYRQLPEEGLKFMVYLQKENIIDESGMPKERFSAEFPKEGPSILRIQQVVRGDSAAYFCASSPRQGVYEQYFGPGTRLTVT.

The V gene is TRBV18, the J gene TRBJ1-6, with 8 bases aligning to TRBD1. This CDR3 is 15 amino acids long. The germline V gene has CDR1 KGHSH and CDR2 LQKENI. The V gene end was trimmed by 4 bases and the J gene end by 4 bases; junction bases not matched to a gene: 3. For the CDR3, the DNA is TGTGCCAGCTCACGTGGGACAGGATATAATTCACCCCTCCACTTT. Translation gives CASSRGTGYNSPLHF.

The CDR3 here is CASSFGGNYGYTF. The CDR3 DNA follows: TGTGCCAGCAGTTTCGGTGGAAACTATGGCTACACCTTC. J is TRBJ1-2 and V is TRBV28, with D unresolved. With 3 bases removed from V and 2 bases from J, the gap between germline ends came to 7 bases. Germline V gives CDR1 MDHEN, CDR2 SYDVKM. This CDR3 is 13 amino acids long.

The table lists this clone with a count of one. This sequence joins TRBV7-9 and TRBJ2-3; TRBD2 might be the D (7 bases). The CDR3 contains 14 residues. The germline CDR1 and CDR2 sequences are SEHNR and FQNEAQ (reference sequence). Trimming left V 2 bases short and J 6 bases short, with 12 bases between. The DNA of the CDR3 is TGTGCCAGCAGCTTACGCGGGGGCCTCGATACGCAGTATTTT. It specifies CASSLRGGLDTQYF. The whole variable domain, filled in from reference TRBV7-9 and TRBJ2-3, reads DTGVSQNPRHKITKRGQNVTFRCDPISEHNRLYWYRQTLGQGPEFLTYFQNEAQLEKSRLLSDRFSAERPKGSFSTLEIQRTEQGDSAMYLCASSLRGGLDTQYFGPGTRLTVL.

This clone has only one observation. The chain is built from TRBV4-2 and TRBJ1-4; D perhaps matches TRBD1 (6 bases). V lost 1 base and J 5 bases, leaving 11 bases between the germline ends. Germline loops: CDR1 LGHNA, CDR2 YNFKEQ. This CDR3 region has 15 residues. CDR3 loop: CASSQVLRGNEKLFF. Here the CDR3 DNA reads TGTGCCAGCAGCCAAGTTCTGAGGGGGAATGAAAAACTGTTTTTT.

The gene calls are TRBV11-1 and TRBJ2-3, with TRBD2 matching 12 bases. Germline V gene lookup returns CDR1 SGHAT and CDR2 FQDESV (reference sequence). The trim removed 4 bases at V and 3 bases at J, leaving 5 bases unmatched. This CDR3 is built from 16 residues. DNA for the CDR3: TGTGCCAGCAGCTGGACTAGCGGGAAAGGGACAGATACGCAGTATTTT. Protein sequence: CASSWTSGKGTDTQYF.

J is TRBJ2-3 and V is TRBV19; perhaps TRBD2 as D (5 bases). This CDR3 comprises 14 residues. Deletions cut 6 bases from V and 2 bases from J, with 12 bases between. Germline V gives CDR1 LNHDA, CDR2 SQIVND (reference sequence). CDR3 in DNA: TGTGCCAGTAGCCGGCGGGCCCCCACAGATACGCAGTATTTT. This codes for CASSRRAPTDTQYF. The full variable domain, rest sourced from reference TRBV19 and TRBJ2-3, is DGGITQSPKYLFRKEGQNVTLSCEQNLNHDAMYWYRQDPGQGLRLIYYSQIVNDFQKGDIAEGYSVSREKKESFPLTVTSAQKNPTAFYLCASSRRAPTDTQYFGPGTRLTVL.

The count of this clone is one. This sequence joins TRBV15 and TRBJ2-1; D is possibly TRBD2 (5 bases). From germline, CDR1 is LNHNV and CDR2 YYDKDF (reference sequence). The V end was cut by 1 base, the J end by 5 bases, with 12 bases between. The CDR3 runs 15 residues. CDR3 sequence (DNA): TGTGCCACCAGCAGAGCCCTAGCCAAAAACAATGAGCAGTTCTTC. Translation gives CATSRALAKNNEQFF.

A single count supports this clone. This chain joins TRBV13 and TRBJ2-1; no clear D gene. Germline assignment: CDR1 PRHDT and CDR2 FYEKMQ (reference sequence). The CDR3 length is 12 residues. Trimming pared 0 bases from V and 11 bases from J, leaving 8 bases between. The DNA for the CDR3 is TGTGCCAGCAGCTTAGGCGAAAGTAAGCAGTTCTTC. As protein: CASSLGESKQFF.

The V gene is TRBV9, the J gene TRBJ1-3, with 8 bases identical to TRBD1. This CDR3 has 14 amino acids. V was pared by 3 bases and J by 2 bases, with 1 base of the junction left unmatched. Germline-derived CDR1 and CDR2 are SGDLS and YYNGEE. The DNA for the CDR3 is TGTGCCAGCAGCGACAGGGGGGCTGGAAACACCATATATTTT. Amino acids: CASSDRGAGNTIYF.

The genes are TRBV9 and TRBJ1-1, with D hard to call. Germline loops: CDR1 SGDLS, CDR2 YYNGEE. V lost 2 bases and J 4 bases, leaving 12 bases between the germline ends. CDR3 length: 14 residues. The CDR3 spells CASSVSDRTTEAFF. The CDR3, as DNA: TGTGCCAGCAGCGTTTCCGATAGGACCACTGAAGCTTTCTTT.

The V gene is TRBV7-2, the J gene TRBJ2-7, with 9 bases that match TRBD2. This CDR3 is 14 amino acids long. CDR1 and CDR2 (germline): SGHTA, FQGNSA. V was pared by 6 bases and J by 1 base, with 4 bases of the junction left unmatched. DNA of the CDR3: TGTGCCAGCAGACTCACTAGCGGGTCCTACGAGCAGTACTTC. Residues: CASRLTSGSYEQYF.

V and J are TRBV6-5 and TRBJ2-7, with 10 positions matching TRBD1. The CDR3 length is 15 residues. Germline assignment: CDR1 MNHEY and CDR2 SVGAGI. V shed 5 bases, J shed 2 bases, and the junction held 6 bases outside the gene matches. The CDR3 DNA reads TGTGCCAGCAGTAAACCGGGACAGGGGACCTACGAGCAGTACTTC. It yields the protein CASSKPGQGTYEQYF.

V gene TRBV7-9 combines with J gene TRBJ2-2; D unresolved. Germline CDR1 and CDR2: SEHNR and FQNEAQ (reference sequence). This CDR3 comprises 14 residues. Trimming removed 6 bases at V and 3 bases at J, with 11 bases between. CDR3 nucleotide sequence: TGTGCCAGCAGATCCACATGGGACACCGGGGAGCTGTTTTTT. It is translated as CASRSTWDTGELFF.